Shown below are 2 T cell receptor beta chains from a single sample sequenced in a study of OX40 agonist ivuxolimab in advanced cancers. Receptor libraries were prepared by the immunoSEQ multiplex PCR assay. The source is immuneACCESS, and TCRdb retained only in-frame sequences with V and J called. Part of the clones is not carried over; for the studies checked, unresolved V genes explain less than half of this, and the remainder is unexplained. The sample has more than 50,000 clones on record, around 85% of them singletons. Approximately 4% of the sample goes to the ten largest clones. The sequenced sample was CD4+ or CD8+ T cells sorted from blood, obtained in a trial of the OX40 agonist ivuxolimab. Every receptor here comes from an adult with an advanced solid tumor such as melanoma, head and neck, liver or kidney cancer.

This chain joins TRBV13 and TRBJ2-3; D ambiguous. The CDR3 contains 13 residues. Germline V lookup: CDR1 PRHDT, CDR2 FYEKMQ (reference sequence). Trimming cost V 5 bases and J 2 bases, with 8 bases left between them. The CDR3, as DNA: TGTGCCAGCAGCCAGAGGTCCACAGATACGCAGTATTTT. Translated, it gives CASSQRSTDTQYF.

The rearrangement links TRBV21-1 to TRBJ2-7; the table's D call of TRBD1 was not tested on the DNA. TRBV21-1 is flagged as a pseudogene. CDR3 length: 14 residues. The CDR3 DNA reads as TGTGCCAGCAGCAGCTTGACAGGGGGCGGCGAGCAGTACTTC. Translating gives CASSSLTGGGEQYF.